These T cell receptor beta chains were read from a single sample in a study of OX40 agonist ivuxolimab in advanced cancers. The repertoire was sequenced with immunoSEQ multiplex PCR; TCRdb's copy has only in-frame clones and lacks some. The data show 80,000 to 100,000 clones, about 91% seen once. Sample: CD4+ or CD8+ T cells sorted from blood, taken in a trial of the OX40 agonist ivuxolimab. The receptor source for this set is an adult with an advanced solid tumor such as melanoma, head and neck, liver or kidney cancer. Both conserved end residues are part of each CDR3.

j_call | v_call | cdr3_aa
TRBJ2-3 | TRBV6-1 | CASPGLAGNTDTQYF
TRBJ1-4 | TRBV30 | CAWNIQGGSGEKLFF
TRBJ2-1 | TRBV9 | CASSVAQGRYNEQFF
TRBJ2-7 | TRBV6-5 | CASKEGGGGEQYF
TRBJ1-1 | TRBV30 | CAWKRDRDTEAFF
TRBJ2-3 | TRBV5-4 | CASSRRQGAGTDTQYF
TRBJ2-1 | TRBV6-5 | CASRQGWGNEQFF
TRBJ2-5 | TRBV29-1 | CSVGLAVETQYF
TRBJ1-2 | TRBV10-3 | CAISETREYGYTF
TRBJ2-1 | TRBV5-1 | CASSFYEGFNEQFF
TRBJ2-1 | TRBV25-1 | CASTLPGGHNNEQFF